In this sample, the clone carrying this TCR beta chain turned up a few times. Time point specified: pretreatment peripheral blood. The data were taken from a study of PD-L1 blockade in urothelial cancer. Study details: Atezolizumab, begun by patients around 2014, was given at 1,200 mg intravenously every 3 weeks.

Germline-derived CDR1 and CDR2 are LNHNV and YYDKDF (reference sequence). V lost 4 bases, J lost 5 bases, and 15 bases lay in between. This CDR3 region has 15 residues. Clones were read by immunoSEQ multiplex PCR, and TCRdb kept only the in-frame ones, dropping some. The table records more than 50,000 clones, roughly 79% of them present only once. The sequences come from PBMCs, collected around atezolizumab (anti-PD-L1) treatment. This receptor was taken from a man in his 70s with urothelial cancer. This sequence joins TRBV15 and TRBJ2-1, with D possibly matching TRBD1 (6 bases). The CDR3 coding sequence is TGTGCCACCAGCAAAAACAGGGTAAGGAACAATGAGCAGTTCTTC. Protein product: CATSKNRVRNNEQFF.